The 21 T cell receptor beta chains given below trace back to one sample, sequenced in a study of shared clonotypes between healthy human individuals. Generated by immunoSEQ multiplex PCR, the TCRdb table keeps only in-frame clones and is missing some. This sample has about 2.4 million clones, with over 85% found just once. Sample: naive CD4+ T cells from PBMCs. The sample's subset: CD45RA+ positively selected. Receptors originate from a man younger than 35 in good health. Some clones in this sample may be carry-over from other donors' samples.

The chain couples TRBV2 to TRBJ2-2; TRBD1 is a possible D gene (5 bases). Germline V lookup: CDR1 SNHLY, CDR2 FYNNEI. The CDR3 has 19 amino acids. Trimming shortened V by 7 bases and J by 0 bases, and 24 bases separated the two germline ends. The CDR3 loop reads CASTLTERTGNSNTGELFF. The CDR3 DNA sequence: TGTGCCAGCACCCTGACAGAACGTACAGGTAATTCGAACACCGGGGAGCTGTTTTTT.

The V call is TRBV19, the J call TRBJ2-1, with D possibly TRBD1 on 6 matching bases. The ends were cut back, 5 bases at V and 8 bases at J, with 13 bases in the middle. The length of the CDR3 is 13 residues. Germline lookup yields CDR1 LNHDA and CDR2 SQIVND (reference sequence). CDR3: CASSAHRADEQFF. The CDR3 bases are TGTGCCAGTAGTGCGCACAGGGCAGATGAGCAGTTCTTC.

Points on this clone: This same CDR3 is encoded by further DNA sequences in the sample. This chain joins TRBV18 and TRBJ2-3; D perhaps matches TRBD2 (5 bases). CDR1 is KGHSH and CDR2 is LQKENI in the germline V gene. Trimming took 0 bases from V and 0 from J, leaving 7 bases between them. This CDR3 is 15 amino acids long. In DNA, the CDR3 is TGTGCCAGCTCACCACCCCGGACTAGCACAGATACGCAGTATTTT. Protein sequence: CASSPPRTSTDTQYF.

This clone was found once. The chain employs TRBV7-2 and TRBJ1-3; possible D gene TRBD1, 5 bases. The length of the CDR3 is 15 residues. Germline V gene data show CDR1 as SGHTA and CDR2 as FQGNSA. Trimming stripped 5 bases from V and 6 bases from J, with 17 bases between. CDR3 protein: CASSPSQGQVNTIYF. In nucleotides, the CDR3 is TGTGCCAGCAGCCCCAGCCAAGGACAAGTAAACACCATATATTTT. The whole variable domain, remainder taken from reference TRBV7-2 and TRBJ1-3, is GAGVSQSPSNKVTEKGKDVELRCDPISGHTALYWYRQSLGQGLEFLIYFQGNSAPDKSGLPSDRFSAERTGGSVSTLTIQRTQQEDSAVYLCASSPSQGQVNTIYFGEGSWLTVV.

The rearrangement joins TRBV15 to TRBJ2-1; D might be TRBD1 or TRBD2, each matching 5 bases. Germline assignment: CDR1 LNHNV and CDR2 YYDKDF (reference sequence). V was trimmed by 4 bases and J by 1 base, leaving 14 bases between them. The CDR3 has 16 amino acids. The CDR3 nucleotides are TGTGCCACCAGCACTTACCGGGGCGGGTCCTACAATGAGCAGTTCTTC. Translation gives CATSTYRGGSYNEQFF. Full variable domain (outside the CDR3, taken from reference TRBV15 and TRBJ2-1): DAMVIQNPRYQVTQFGKPVTLSCSQTLNHNVMYWYQQKSSQAPKLLFHYYDKDFNNEADTPDNFQSRRPNTSFCFLDIRSPGLGDTAMYLCATSTYRGGSYNEQFFGPGTRLTVL.

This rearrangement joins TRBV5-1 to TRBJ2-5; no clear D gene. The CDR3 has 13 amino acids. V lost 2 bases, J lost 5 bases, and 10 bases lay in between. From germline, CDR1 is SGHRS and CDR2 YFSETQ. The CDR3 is CASSFALGETQYF. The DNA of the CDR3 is TGCGCCAGCAGCTTTGCTCTCGGCGAGACCCAGTACTTC.

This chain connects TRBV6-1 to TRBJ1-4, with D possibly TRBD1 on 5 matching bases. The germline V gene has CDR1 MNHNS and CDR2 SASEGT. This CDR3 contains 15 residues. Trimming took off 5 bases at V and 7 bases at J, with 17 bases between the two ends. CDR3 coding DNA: TGTGCCAGCAGTCCAGATAGGGGTGCTGGTGAAAAACTGTTTTTT. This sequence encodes CASSPDRGAGEKLFF.

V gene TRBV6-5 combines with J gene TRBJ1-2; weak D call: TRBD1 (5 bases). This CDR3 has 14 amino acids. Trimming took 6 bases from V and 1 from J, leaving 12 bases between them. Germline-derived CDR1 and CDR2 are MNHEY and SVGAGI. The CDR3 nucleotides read TGTGCCAGCAGCACGCGGGGGGGTAACTATGGCTACACCTTC. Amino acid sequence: CASSTRGGNYGYTF.

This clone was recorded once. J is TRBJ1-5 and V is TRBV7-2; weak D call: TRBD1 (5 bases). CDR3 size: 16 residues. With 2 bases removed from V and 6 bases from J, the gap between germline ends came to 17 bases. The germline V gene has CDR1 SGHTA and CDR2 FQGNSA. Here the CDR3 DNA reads TGTGCCAGCAGCTTACGATCCAGCAGGGAAGCTCAGCCCCAGCATTTT. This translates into CASSLRSSREAQPQHF.

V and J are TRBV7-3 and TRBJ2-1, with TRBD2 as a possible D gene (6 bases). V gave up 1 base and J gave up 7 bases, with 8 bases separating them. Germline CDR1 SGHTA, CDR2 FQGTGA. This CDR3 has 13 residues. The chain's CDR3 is CASSLNSGNEQFF. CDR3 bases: TGTGCCAGCAGCTTAAATAGCGGAAATGAGCAGTTCTTC.

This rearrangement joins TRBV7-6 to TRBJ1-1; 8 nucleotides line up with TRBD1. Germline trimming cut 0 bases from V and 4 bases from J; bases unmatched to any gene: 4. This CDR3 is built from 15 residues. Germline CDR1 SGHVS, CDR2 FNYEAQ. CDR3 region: CASSLASGGGTEAFF. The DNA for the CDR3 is TGTGCCAGCAGCTTAGCCTCAGGGGGCGGCACTGAAGCTTTCTTT.

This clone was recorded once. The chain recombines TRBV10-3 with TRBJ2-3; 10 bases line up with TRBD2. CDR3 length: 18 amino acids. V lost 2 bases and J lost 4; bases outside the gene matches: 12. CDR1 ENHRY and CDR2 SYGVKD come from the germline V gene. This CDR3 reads CAISEPPGLAVEADTQYF. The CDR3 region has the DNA TGTGCCATCAGTGAGCCCCCCGGACTAGCGGTGGAGGCAGATACGCAGTATTTT.

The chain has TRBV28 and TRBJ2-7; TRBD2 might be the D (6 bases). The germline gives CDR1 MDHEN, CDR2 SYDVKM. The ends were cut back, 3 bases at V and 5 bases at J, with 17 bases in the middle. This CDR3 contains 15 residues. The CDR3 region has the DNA TGTGCCAGCAGTTTCCTTTATTTTGGGGGGAACGAGCAGTACTTC. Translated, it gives CASSFLYFGGNEQYF.

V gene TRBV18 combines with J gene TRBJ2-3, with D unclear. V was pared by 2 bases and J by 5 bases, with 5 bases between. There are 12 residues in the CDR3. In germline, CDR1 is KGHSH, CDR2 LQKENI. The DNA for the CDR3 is TGTGCCAGCTCACCAAAAGAAGATACGCAGTATTTT. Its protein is CASSPKEDTQYF. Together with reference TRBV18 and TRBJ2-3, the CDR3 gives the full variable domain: NAGVMQNPRHLVRRRGQEARLRCSPMKGHSHVYWYRQLPEEGLKFMVYLQKENIIDESGMPKERFSAEFPKEGPSILRIQQVVRGDSAAYFCASSPKEDTQYFGPGTRLTVL.

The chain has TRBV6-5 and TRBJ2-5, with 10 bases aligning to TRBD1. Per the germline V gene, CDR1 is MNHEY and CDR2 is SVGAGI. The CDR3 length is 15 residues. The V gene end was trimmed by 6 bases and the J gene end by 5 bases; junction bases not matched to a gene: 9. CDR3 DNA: TGTGCCAGCAGGGCGACAGGGGGCGCATGGGAGACCCAGTACTTC. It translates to CASRATGGAWETQYF.

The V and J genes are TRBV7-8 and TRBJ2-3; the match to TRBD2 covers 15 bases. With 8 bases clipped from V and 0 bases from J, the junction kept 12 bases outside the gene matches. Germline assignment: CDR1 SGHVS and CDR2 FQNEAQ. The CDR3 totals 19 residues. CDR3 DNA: TGTGCCAGCCGCAGGGGGAGGACTAGCGGGAGGGGTAGCACAGATACGCAGTATTTT. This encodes CASRRGRTSGRGSTDTQYF.

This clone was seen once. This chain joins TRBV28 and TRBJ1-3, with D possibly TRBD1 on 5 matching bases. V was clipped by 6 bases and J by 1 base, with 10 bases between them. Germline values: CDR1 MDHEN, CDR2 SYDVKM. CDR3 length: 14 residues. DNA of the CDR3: TGTGCCAGCAGACTGGACAAATCTGGAAACACCATATATTTT. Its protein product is CASRLDKSGNTIYF. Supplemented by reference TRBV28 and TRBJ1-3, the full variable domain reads DVKVTQSSRYLVKRTGEKVFLECVQDMDHENMFWYRQDPGLGLRLIYFSYDVKMKEKGDIPEGYSVSREKKERFSLILESASTNQTSMYLCASRLDKSGNTIYFGEGSWLTVV.

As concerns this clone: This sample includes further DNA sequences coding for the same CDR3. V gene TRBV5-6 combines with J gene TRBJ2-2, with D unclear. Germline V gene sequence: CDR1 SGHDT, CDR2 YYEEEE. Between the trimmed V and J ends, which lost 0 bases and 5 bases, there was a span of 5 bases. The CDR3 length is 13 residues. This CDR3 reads CASSLGGTGELFF. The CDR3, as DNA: TGTGCCAGCAGCTTGGGTGGGACCGGGGAGCTGTTTTTT.

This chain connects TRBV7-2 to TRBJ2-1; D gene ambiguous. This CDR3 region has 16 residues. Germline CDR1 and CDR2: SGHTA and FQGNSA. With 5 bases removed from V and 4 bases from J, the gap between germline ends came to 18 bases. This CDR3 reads CASSRTGLGYYNEQFF. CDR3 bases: TGTGCCAGCAGCCGAACCGGGTTAGGTTATTACAATGAGCAGTTCTTC.

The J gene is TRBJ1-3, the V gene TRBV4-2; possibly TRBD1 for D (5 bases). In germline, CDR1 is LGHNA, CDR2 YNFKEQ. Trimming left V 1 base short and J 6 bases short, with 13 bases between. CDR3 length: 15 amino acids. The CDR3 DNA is TGTGCCAGCAGCCAAGCCAGCAGGGTGGCAAACACCATATATTTT. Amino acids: CASSQASRVANTIYF.

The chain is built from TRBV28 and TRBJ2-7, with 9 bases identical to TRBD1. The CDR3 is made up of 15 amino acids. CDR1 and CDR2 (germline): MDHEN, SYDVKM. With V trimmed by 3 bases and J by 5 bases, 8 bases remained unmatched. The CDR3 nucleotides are TGTGCCAGCAGTTTCCCCGGGACAGGGAACCACGAGCAGTACTTC. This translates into CASSFPGTGNHEQYF.